The T cell receptor (beta chain) described here comes from a study of blood T cell repertoires in COVID-19. The Seattle site enrolled patients during active infection and followed them longitudinally. The V and J ends lost 5 bases and 4 bases, in that order; junction bases with no gene match: 7. This CDR3 region has 16 residues. In germline, CDR1 is MNHEY, CDR2 SVGEGT. The assay was immunoSEQ multiplex PCR, and TCRdb's table has in-frame clones only and misses some. The sample consists of approximately 260,000 clones, around 91% of them appearing once. The source of this sequence is a woman aged 60-70 years with COVID-19, enrolled during active disease. V usage is TRBV6-2 or TRBV6-3 and J usage is TRBJ2-2; 10 positions agree with TRBD2. Sequencing input: peripheral blood. CDR3: CASSPGLAVPTGELFF. In DNA form, the CDR3 reads TGTGCCAGCAGTCCCGGACTAGCGGTACCCACCGGGGAGCTGTTTTTT.